This entry lists 29 T cell receptor beta chains sequenced from one sample in a study of cytomegalovirus exposure and HLA in healthy donors. PCR amplification relied on 60 Vbeta primers (plus 13 Jbeta primers). Data came from immunoSEQ multiplex PCR; TCRdb stores just in-frame clones and leaves some out. The data contain 150,000 to 200,000 clones, roughly 74% of them singletons. The specimen was PBMCs. These receptors came from a female donor in good health and CMV-seronegative.

The rearrangement uses TRBV6-6 and TRBJ2-1; the match to TRBD2 covers 8 bases. Germline assignment: CDR1 MNHNY and CDR2 SVGAGI (reference sequence). With V trimmed by 8 bases and J by 2 bases, 8 bases remained unmatched. The CDR3 has 15 residues. This CDR3 reads CASRGGAGAYNEQFF. CDR3 DNA: TGTGCCAGCCGAGGGGGAGCGGGAGCCTACAATGAGCAGTTCTTC.

This clone showed up just once. The CDR3 nucleotides read TGTGCCAGCAGTGGACAGGGGCCAGGGAATGAAAAACTGTTTTTT. Translated, it gives CASSGQGPGNEKLFF. The chain links TRBV6-1 to TRBJ1-4, with 8 bases identical to TRBD1. The CDR3 consists of 15 residues. Germline assignment: CDR1 MNHNS and CDR2 SASEGT. J was trimmed by 5 bases and V by 4 bases; bases with no gene match: 6.

This clone has a single count. The chain is built from TRBV2 and TRBJ2-7; 7 positions match TRBD1. Trimming took 8 bases from V and 5 from J; bases not matched to a gene: 6. The germline V gene has CDR1 SNHLY and CDR2 FYNNEI. The CDR3 is 12 amino acids. The CDR3 DNA is TGTGCCAGCCAGACAGGGTTCCACGAGCAGTACTTC. Encoded protein: CASQTGFHEQYF.

V is TRBV18 and J is TRBJ1-1, with D possibly matching TRBD1 (5 bases). This CDR3 is 13 amino acids long. Trimming took off 4 bases at V and 0 bases at J, with 6 bases between the two ends. Per germline, CDR1 KGHSH and CDR2 LQKENI. The CDR3 sequence is CASSQGLNTEAFF. DNA of the CDR3: TGTGCCAGCTCACAGGGGTTGAACACTGAAGCTTTCTTT. The entire variable domain, with the rest obtained from reference TRBV18 and TRBJ1-1, is as follows: NAGVMQNPRHLVRRRGQEARLRCSPMKGHSHVYWYRQLPEEGLKFMVYLQKENIIDESGMPKERFSAEFPKEGPSILRIQQVVRGDSAAYFCASSQGLNTEAFFGQGTRLTVV.

The chain joins TRBV15 to TRBJ2-1, with 10 nucleotides matching TRBD2. The ends lost 3 bases at V and 2 bases at J; junction bases unmatched: 7. Germline CDR1 reads LNHNV; CDR2 reads YYDKDF (reference sequence). The CDR3 covers 17 residues. Here the CDR3 DNA reads TGTGCCACCAGCAGCGTCGGGACTAGCGAGACCTACAATGAGCAGTTCTTC. Amino acid sequence: CATSSVGTSETYNEQFF. The full variable domain, its missing parts supplied by reference TRBV15 and TRBJ2-1, is DAMVIQNPRYQVTQFGKPVTLSCSQTLNHNVMYWYQQKSSQAPKLLFHYYDKDFNNEADTPDNFQSRRPNTSFCFLDIRSPGLGDTAMYLCATSSVGTSETYNEQFFGPGTRLTVL.

The chain combines TRBV9 with TRBJ1-2, with D maybe TRBD1 (6 bases). The germline gives CDR1 SGDLS, CDR2 YYNGEE. CDR3 size: 15 residues. Trimming left V 0 bases short and J 0 bases short, with 9 bases between. The CDR3 loop reads CASSVVGAPNYGYTF. CDR3 DNA sequence: TGTGCCAGCAGCGTAGTGGGGGCACCTAACTATGGCTACACCTTC.

This clone was picked up one time. The V and J genes are TRBV7-6 and TRBJ2-7; TRBD2 aligns across 8 bases. Germline trimming cut 5 bases from V and 0 bases from J; bases unmatched to any gene: 3. Germline CDR1 reads SGHVS; CDR2 reads FNYEAQ. The CDR3 is made up of 14 amino acids. CDR3 sequence: CASSETSGSYEQYF. The CDR3 nucleotides are TGTGCCAGCAGCGAAACTAGCGGCTCCTACGAGCAGTACTTC. The variable domain in full, completed from reference TRBV7-6 and TRBJ2-7, reads GAGVSQSPRYKVTKRGQDVALRCDPISGHVSLYWYRQALGQGPEFLTYFNYEAQQDKSGLPNDRFSAERPEGSISTLTIQRTEQRDSAMYRCASSETSGSYEQYFGPGTRLTVT.

The chain uses TRBV2 and TRBJ2-1; D is ambiguous. Germline loops: CDR1 SNHLY, CDR2 FYNNEI. V was cut by 3 bases and J by 2 bases, with 11 bases left in between. This CDR3 has 15 amino acids. The CDR3 loop is CASSDTTPAYNEQFF. The CDR3 nucleotides are TGTGCCAGCAGTGATACGACACCAGCCTACAATGAGCAGTTCTTC. The whole variable domain, remainder taken from reference TRBV2 and TRBJ2-1, is EPEVTQTPSHQVTQMGQEVILRCVPISNHLYFYWYRQILGQKVEFLVSFYNNEISEKSEIFDDQFSVERPDGSNFTLKIRSTKLEDSAMYFCASSDTTPAYNEQFFGPGTRLTVL.

The V gene is TRBV10-3, the J gene TRBJ2-1; D not certain. V shed 2 bases and J shed 6 bases, with 5 bases lying between them. Germline CDR1 reads ENHRY; CDR2 reads SYGVKD. This CDR3 contains 12 residues. The CDR3 nucleotides are TGTGCCATCAGTGAGAACGGCAATGAGCAGTTCTTC. It codes for CAISENGNEQFF.

The CDR3: CASSQDQGSSDQPQHF. The CDR3 region has the DNA TGTGCCAGCAGCCAAGATCAGGGTAGTAGTGATCAGCCCCAGCATTTT. The rearrangement joins TRBV14 to TRBJ1-5, with a tentative D call TRBD1 (5 bases). From germline, CDR1 is SGHDN and CDR2 FVKESK. V lost 0 bases and J 5 bases, leaving 14 bases between the germline ends. The CDR3 has 16 amino acids.

The CDR3 sequence: CASSPDRNTGELFF. For the CDR3, the DNA is TGTGCCAGCAGCCCCGACAGAAACACCGGGGAGCTGTTTTTT. J is TRBJ2-2 and V is TRBV7-9, with D perhaps TRBD1 (5 bases). Germline V lookup: CDR1 SEHNR, CDR2 FQNEAQ (reference sequence). CDR3 length equals 14 residues. V was clipped by 5 bases and J by 2 bases, with 9 bases between them.

The genes are TRBV7-2 and TRBJ2-3, with unresolved D. Trimming took off 5 bases at V and 3 bases at J, with 9 bases between the two ends. This CDR3 has 13 amino acids. Looked up from germline, CDR1 is SGHTA and CDR2 is FQGNSA. The DNA for the CDR3 is TGTGCCAGCAGCCTAATCCGGACAGATACGCAGTATTTT. Its protein is CASSLIRTDTQYF.

In this sample, this clone turned up once. DNA of the CDR3: TGTGCCAGCAGTAGCGGGTTGAACATTCAGTACTTC. Translating gives CASSSGLNIQYF. This sequence joins TRBV2 and TRBJ2-4, with D possibly being TRBD2 (6 bases). This CDR3 contains 12 residues. The germline V gene has CDR1 SNHLY and CDR2 FYNNEI. Trimming took off 5 bases at V and 7 bases at J, with 9 bases between the two ends.

The chain has TRBV14 and TRBJ2-3; 7 nucleotides agree with TRBD1. After removal of 2 bases from V and 2 bases from J, the junction contained 7 bases not matched to a gene. CDR3 length: 16 amino acids. The germline gives CDR1 SGHDN, CDR2 FVKESK. The CDR3 DNA sequence: TGTGCCAGCAGCCAACAATACAGGGGACCCACAGATACGCAGTATTTT. As protein: CASSQQYRGPTDTQYF.

The gene calls are TRBV5-3 and TRBJ2-5; the D gene is possibly TRBD2 (6 bases). TRBV5-3 is treated as an ORF (open reading frame) with a function not yet certain. Trimming left V 4 bases short and J 5 bases short, with 21 bases between. The CDR3 covers 16 residues. In nucleotides, the CDR3 is TGTGCCAGAAGCCGAACTCCTCGGGGGATTGGGGAGACCCAGTACTTC. As protein: CARSRTPRGIGETQYF.

The chain recombines TRBV19 with TRBJ2-2, with D unresolved. The V end lost 7 bases, the J end lost 5 bases, and 11 bases lay between the germline ends. Looked up from germline, CDR1 is LNHDA and CDR2 is SQIVND (reference sequence). The CDR3 spans 13 residues. CDR3 in DNA: TGTGCCAGTAAGGCTAGTGGGACCGGGGAGCTGTTTTTT. It codes for CASKASGTGELFF.

This clone came up a few times. J is TRBJ1-1 and V is TRBV10-3, with D unclear. The ends were cut back, 2 bases at V and 4 bases at J, with 14 bases in the middle. Looked up from germline, CDR1 is ENHRY and CDR2 is SYGVKD. The length of the CDR3 is 15 residues. CDR3 bases: TGTGCCATCAGTGAGCCCGGACTCCTGGGCACTGAAGCTTTCTTT. Encoded protein: CAISEPGLLGTEAFF.

CDR3: CASSVAGGPSSYNEQFF. The CDR3 coding sequence is TGTGCCAGCAGCGTAGCCGGGGGTCCGAGCTCCTACAATGAGCAGTTCTTC. The V and J genes are TRBV9 and TRBJ2-1; D is possibly TRBD2 (6 bases). The CDR3 sequence is 17 residues long. Germline loops: CDR1 SGDLS, CDR2 YYNGEE. The V gene lost 0 bases and the J gene lost 0 bases, with 13 bases spanning the gap.

The chain carries TRBV5-1 and TRBJ1-5; D might be TRBD1 (6 bases). The germline V gene encodes CDR1 SGHRS and CDR2 YFSETQ. The CDR3 runs to 15 residues. V was pared by 0 bases and J by 3 bases, with 10 bases between. The CDR3 here is CASSLVPGANQPQHF. The CDR3 region has the DNA TGCGCCAGCAGCTTGGTCCCAGGGGCCAATCAGCCCCAGCATTTT. The complete variable domain, with remaining parts taken from reference TRBV5-1 and TRBJ1-5, reads KAGVTQTPRYLIKTRGQQVTLSCSPISGHRSVSWYQQTPGQGLQFLFEYFSETQRNKGNFPGRFSGRQFSNSRSEMNVSTLELGDSALYLCASSLVPGANQPQHFGDGTRLSIL.

The CDR3 sequence: CASSPGREYEQYF. CDR3 sequence (DNA): TGCGCCAGCAGCCCGGGTAGAGAGTACGAGCAGTACTTC. The V and J genes are TRBV4-1 and TRBJ2-7; no clear D gene. V lost 4 bases, J lost 4 bases, and 11 bases lay in between. Germline CDR1 MGHRA, CDR2 YSYEKL. This CDR3 is built from 13 residues.

V usage is TRBV7-6 and J usage is TRBJ2-6, with D tentatively TRBD1 (6 bases). The CDR3 runs 16 residues. Trimming took off 0 bases at V and 4 bases at J, with 10 bases between the two ends. Germline V gene lookup returns CDR1 SGHVS and CDR2 FNYEAQ. Here the CDR3 reads CASSLAQGSGANVLTF. In nucleotides, the CDR3 is TGTGCCAGCAGCTTAGCACAGGGTTCAGGGGCCAACGTCCTGACTTTC.

The CDR3 loop is CASRWPTDTQYF. CDR3 DNA sequence: TGTGCCAGCAGATGGCCCACAGATACGCAGTATTTT. This rearrangement joins TRBV6-1 to TRBJ2-3; no clear D gene. Germline lookup yields CDR1 MNHNS and CDR2 SASEGT. V was pared by 6 bases and J by 2 bases, with 6 bases between. The CDR3 is 12 amino acids.

The V and J genes are TRBV19 and TRBJ2-1; 7 bases map to TRBD2. Unmatched junction bases numbered 0, after V lost 4 bases and J lost 6 bases. Germline V CDR1 and CDR2: LNHDA, SQIVND (reference sequence). There are 12 residues in the CDR3. This CDR3 is CASSSGGNEQFF. DNA for the CDR3: TGTGCCAGTAGTAGCGGGGGCAATGAGCAGTTCTTC.

This chain uses TRBV9 with TRBJ1-5; 7 nucleotides align to TRBD1. With V trimmed by 2 bases and J by 4 bases, 6 bases remained unmatched. The CDR3 extends over 15 amino acids. Germline V lookup: CDR1 SGDLS, CDR2 YYNGEE. This chain's CDR3 is CASSVTGTENQPQHF. CDR3 DNA: TGTGCCAGCAGCGTTACCGGGACAGAAAATCAGCCCCAGCATTTT.

The chain employs TRBV19 and TRBJ1-5; a weak D match, TRBD1 (6 bases). The CDR3 runs to 15 residues. The germline V and J ends were trimmed by 3 bases and 7 bases, with 16 bases remaining between them. Per germline, CDR1 LNHDA and CDR2 SQIVND (reference sequence). In DNA form, the CDR3 reads TGTGCCAGTAGTATGGACCAGACAGGAGGACAGCCCCAGCATTTT. Translating it yields CASSMDQTGGQPQHF.

This clone was recorded a few times. This chain links TRBV7-2 with TRBJ2-7; maybe TRBD1 (5 bases). This CDR3 spans 15 amino acids. Deletions cut 5 bases from V and 0 bases from J, with 14 bases between. Per germline, CDR1 SGHTA and CDR2 FQGNSA. CDR3 sequence: CASSLGSGISYEQYF. DNA of the CDR3: TGTGCCAGCAGCCTGGGCTCAGGGATCTCCTACGAGCAGTACTTC.

This sequence joins TRBV11-2 and TRBJ1-1; no clear D. The CDR3 is 13 amino acids. Trimming stripped 2 bases from V and 8 bases from J, with 12 bases between. Germline lookup yields CDR1 SGHAT and CDR2 FQNNGV. In nucleotides, the CDR3 is TGTGCCAGCAGCTTAAACTCCCCCGTCGAAGCTTTCTTT. Protein sequence: CASSLNSPVEAFF.

This sequence joins TRBV6-1 and TRBJ2-4, with D maybe TRBD1 (6 bases). The CDR3 is 15 residues long. Per the germline V gene, CDR1 is MNHNS and CDR2 is SASEGT. V was cut by 5 bases and J by 0 bases, with 11 bases left in between. CDR3: CASSNGQLAKNIQYF. The DNA for the CDR3 is TGTGCCAGCAGTAACGGACAGCTAGCCAAAAACATTCAGTACTTC.

The chain has TRBV29-1 and TRBJ2-7, with 7 bases that match TRBD1. V shed 1 base and J 2 bases; nucleotides not matched to a gene: 2. CDR3 length equals 13 residues. Germline V gene lookup returns CDR1 SQVTM and CDR2 ANQGSEA. CDR3 DNA: TGCAGCGTTGAAGGACAGGGCCCCTACGAGCAGTACTTC. It translates to CSVEGQGPYEQYF.